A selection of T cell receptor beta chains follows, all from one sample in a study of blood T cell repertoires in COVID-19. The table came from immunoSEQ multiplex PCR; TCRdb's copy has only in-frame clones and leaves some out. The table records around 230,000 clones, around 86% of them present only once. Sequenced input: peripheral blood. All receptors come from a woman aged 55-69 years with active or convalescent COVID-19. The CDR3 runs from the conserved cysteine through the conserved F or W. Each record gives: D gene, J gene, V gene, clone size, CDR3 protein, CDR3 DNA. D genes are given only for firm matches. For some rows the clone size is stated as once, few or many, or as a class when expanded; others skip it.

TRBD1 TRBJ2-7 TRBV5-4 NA CASSGDRVVAGKQYF TGTGCCAGCAGCGGTGACAGGGTGGTGGCTGGGAAGCAGTACTTC
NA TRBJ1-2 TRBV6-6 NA CASSYSMENYGYTF TGTGCCAGCAGTTACTCGATGGAGAACTATGGCTACACCTTC
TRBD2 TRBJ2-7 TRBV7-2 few CASSRPGGGGTYEQYF TGTGCCAGCAGCCGGCCGGGTGGCGGGGGGACTTACGAGCAGTACTTC
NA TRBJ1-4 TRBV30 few CAWSVGGTNEKLFF TGTGCCTGGAGTGTAGGAGGGACTAATGAAAAACTGTTTTTT
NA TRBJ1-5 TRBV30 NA CAWSRGQGQPQHF TGTGCCTGGAGTAGGGGCCAGGGCCAGCCCCAGCATTTT
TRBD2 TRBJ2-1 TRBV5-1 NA CASSSNSGGAYNEQFF TGCGCCAGCAGCTCCAATAGCGGGGGAGCCTACAATGAGCAGTTCTTC
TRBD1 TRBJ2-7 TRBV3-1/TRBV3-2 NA CASSQGRSGGYYEQYF TGTGCCAGCAGCCAAGGCCGGTCAGGGGGCTACTACGAGCAGTACTTC
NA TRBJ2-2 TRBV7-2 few CASSLGPPENTGELFF TGTGCCAGCAGCTTGGGCCCGCCAGAGAACACCGGGGAGCTGTTTTTT
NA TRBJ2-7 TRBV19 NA CASSHRDKYEQYF TGTGCCAGTAGCCACCGGGACAAATACGAGCAGTACTTC
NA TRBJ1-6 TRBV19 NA CASSFDNSPLHF TGTGCCAGTAGTTTCGATAATTCACCCCTCCACTTT
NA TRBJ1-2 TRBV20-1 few CSAQTQGDYTF TGCAGTGCGCAAACACAGGGAGACTACACCTTC
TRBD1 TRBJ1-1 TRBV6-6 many CASSPPGGMNTEAFF TGTGCCAGCAGCCCCCCAGGGGGCATGAACACTGAAGCTTTCTTT
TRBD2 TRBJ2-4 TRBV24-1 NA CATSDLPQRGVRVKDIQYF TGTGCCACCAGTGATTTGCCCCAGCGGGGGGTCCGGGTAAAGGACATTCAGTACTTC
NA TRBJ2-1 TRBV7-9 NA CAGGIDEQFF TGTGCCGGGGGGATCGATGAGCAGTTCTTC
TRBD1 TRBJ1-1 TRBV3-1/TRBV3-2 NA CASSPWDRGNTEAFF TGTGCCAGCAGCCCGTGGGACAGGGGAAACACTGAAGCTTTCTTT
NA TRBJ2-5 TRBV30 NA CAWSEGGPLATQYF TGTGCCTGGAGCGAGGGGGGGCCATTGGCTACCCAGTACTTC
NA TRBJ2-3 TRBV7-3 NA CASSLLDRLSTDTQYF TGTGCCAGCAGCTTACTAGATCGCTTGAGCACAGATACGCAGTATTTT
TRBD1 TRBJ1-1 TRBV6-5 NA CASSYPDRGRGTEAFF TGTGCCAGCAGTTACCCGGACAGGGGCCGGGGCACTGAAGCTTTCTTT
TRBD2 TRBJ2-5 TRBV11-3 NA CASSSGGGPKGETQYF TGTGCCAGCAGCTCCGGCGGGGGGCCGAAGGGAGAGACCCAGTACTTC
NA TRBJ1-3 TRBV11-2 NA CASSSGQLSGNTIYF TGTGCCAGCAGCTCGGGACAACTCTCTGGAAACACCATATATTTT
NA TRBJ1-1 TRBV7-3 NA CASSLMGQNTEAFF TGTGCCAGCAGCTTAATGGGACAGAACACTGAAGCTTTCTTT
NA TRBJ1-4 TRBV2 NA CASSDYRNEKLFF TGTGCCAGCAGTGACTACAGGAATGAAAAACTGTTTTTT
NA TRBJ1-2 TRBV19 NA CASSADSGPGYTF TGTGCCAGTAGTGCGGACAGTGGACCTGGCTACACCTTC
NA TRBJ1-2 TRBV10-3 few CAISESPNYGYTF TGTGCCATCAGTGAGTCTCCGAACTATGGCTACACCTTC
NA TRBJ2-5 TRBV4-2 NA CASSQAGKETQYF TGTGCCAGCAGCCAGGCGGGGAAAGAGACCCAGTACTTC
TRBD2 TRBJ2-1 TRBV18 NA CASSPGLADYNEQFF TGTGCCAGCTCACCGGGACTAGCGGACTACAATGAGCAGTTCTTC
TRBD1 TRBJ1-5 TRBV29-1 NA CSVKQGDQPQHF TGCAGCGTGAAACAGGGGGACCAGCCCCAGCATTTT
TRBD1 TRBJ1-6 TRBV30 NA CAWATGTGLSPLHF TGTGCCTGGGCTACCGGGACAGGGCTATCACCCCTCCACTTT
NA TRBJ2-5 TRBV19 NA CASSTPRQETQYF TGTGCCAGTAGTACTCCCCGCCAAGAGACCCAGTACTTC
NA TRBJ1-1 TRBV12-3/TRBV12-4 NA CASSLQGNTEAFF TGTGCCAGCAGCCTACAGGGGAACACTGAAGCTTTCTTT
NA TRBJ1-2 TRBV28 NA CASASGTPYGYTF TGTGCCAGCGCATCCGGGACACCATATGGCTACACCTTC
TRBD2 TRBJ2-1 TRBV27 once CASSFWLAGGRNEQFF TGTGCCAGCAGTTTTTGGCTAGCGGGGGGGCGGAATGAGCAGTTCTTC
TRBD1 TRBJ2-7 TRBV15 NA CATSSLDRAYEQYF TGTGCCACCAGCAGCCTCGACAGGGCCTACGAGCAGTACTTC
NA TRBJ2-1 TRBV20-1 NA CSASFVSGPYNEQFF TGCAGTGCTAGTTTTGTGTCAGGTCCCTACAATGAGCAGTTCTTC
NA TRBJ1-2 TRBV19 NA CASSTSRGADGYTF TGTGCCAGTAGTACCTCCCGGGGGGCAGATGGCTACACCTTC
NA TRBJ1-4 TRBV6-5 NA CASSWTLNEKLFF TGTGCCAGCAGTTGGACATTAAATGAAAAACTGTTTTTT
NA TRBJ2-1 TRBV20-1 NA CSASGYNEQFF TGCAGTGCTAGCGGTTACAATGAGCAGTTCTTC
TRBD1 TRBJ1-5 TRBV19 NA CASSPRTLGTGTQPQHF TGTGCCAGTAGTCCTAGAACCCTCGGGACAGGGACTCAGCCCCAGCATTTT
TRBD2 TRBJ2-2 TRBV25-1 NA CASSDLGLTNTGELFF TGTGCCAGCAGTGACCTGGGACTAACGAACACCGGGGAGCTGTTTTTT
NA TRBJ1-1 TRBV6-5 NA CASSRRQLGNTEAFF TGTGCCAGCAGTCGACGACAGCTGGGGAACACTGAAGCTTTCTTT
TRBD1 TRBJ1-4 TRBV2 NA CAERGQGWDEKLFF TGTGCCGAAAGGGGACAGGGGTGGGATGAAAAACTGTTTTTT
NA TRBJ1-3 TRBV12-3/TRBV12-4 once CASSRGGGVYF TGTGCCAGCAGTCGGGGGGGCGGCGTATATTTT
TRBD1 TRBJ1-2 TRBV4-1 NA CASSQYTQGFRYGYTF TGCGCCAGCAGCCAATACACACAGGGGTTCCGCTATGGCTACACCTTC